In its sample, the clone carrying this T cell receptor beta chain was seen once. What it binds is not known. The data were taken from a study of shared clonotypes between healthy human individuals. TCRdb keeps only in-frame clones here, not all; method: immunoSEQ multiplex PCR. Of some 2,500,000 clones in the sample, about 90% were seen once. There are 14 residues in the CDR3. Trimming removed 10 bases at V and 0 bases at J, with 12 bases between. Per germline, CDR1 ENHRY and CDR2 SYGVKD. Study-level results: Some naive CD4 clonotypes, about 5.5%, turned up in common across several donors.

The sequence was obtained from a man aged 18 to 35 in good health. Some clones in this sample may be carry-over from other donors' samples. The chain has TRBV10-3 and TRBJ2-2; D ambiguous. The sample was naive CD4+ T cells from PBMCs. Documented subset: CD45RA+ positively selected. CDR3 sequence reads: CATSPLPNTGELFF. The CDR3 bases are TGTGCCACTTCCCCCCTCCCGAACACCGGGGAGCTGTTTTTT.